These 12 T cell receptor beta chains came from one sample sequenced in a study of molecular identifiers for immune sequencing clone quantification. TCRdb called the PCR reads again in MiXCR, with one record for every CDR3 protein. This table has approximately 550,000 distinct CDR3 sequences, around 23% appearing once. Sequencing input: naive CD8+ T cells from blood, with Jurkat cell RNA spiked in. Noted subset: FACS-sorted CD8+CD4-CCR7+CD45RA+ naive T cells. The receptors were sampled from a human donor in good health. Some libraries in this study had Jurkat cell RNA spiked in.

In the case of this clonotype: The CDR3 does not close with the conserved phenylalanine or tryptophan, likely indicating a read error. The DNA of the CDR3 is TGTGCCAGCACCCAGTGGGAAAACACTGAAGCTTTCATT. Its protein product is CASTQWENTEAFI. The chain carries TRBV12-3 or TRBV12-4 and TRBJ1-1; D not certain. The CDR3 spans 13 residues. V gave up 7 bases and J gave up 2 bases, with 11 bases separating them.

To note about this clonotype: The germline gene is not matched at one end of the junction; a read error may be the cause. The rearrangement links TRBV6-2 or TRBV6-3 to TRBJ1-5; D might be TRBD1 (6 bases). CDR3 length: 15 amino acids. Germline-derived CDR1 and CDR2 are MNHEY and SVGEGT. The CDR3 sequence: CANSRTEVSLEPQHF. The CDR3 DNA is TGTGCCAACAGCAGGACAGAGGTGTCCCTTGAGCCCCAACATTTT.

Comments on this clonotype: An end of the junction does not agree with germline; a read error may underlie this. The V gene is TRBV12-3 or TRBV12-4, the J gene TRBJ2-7; D is ambiguous. The CDR3 is made up of 16 amino acids. CDR3 DNA sequence: TGTGCCAGCAGTTTAGATGCAGGCTCCCCCTCCCACGAGCAGTACTTC. Protein product: CASSLDAGSPSHEQYF.

The rearrangement joins TRBV9 to TRBJ1-1, with TRBD1 as a possible D gene (6 bases). The CDR3 runs to 14 residues. CDR1 is SGDLS, CDR2 YYNGEE, per germline. V was clipped by 4 bases and J by 5 bases, with 15 bases between them. CDR3: CASSKVGGGTEAFF. CDR3 coding DNA: TGTGCCAGCAGCAAAGTAGGGGGAGGGACTGAAGCTTTCTTT. The full variable domain, in which reference TRBV9 and TRBJ1-1 provide the parts outside the CDR3, is DSGVTQTPKHLITATGQRVTLRCSPRSGDLSVYWYQQSLDQGLQFLIQYYNGEERAKGNILERFSAQQFPDLHSELNLSSLELGDSALYFCASSKVGGGTEAFFGQGTRLTVV.

This clonotype has a count of ten or more. The V gene is TRBV7-6, the J gene TRBJ2-4; D is possibly TRBD2 (6 bases). Germline CDR1 SGHVS, CDR2 FNYEAQ. V gave up 5 bases and J gave up 4 bases, with 15 bases separating them. This CDR3 is built from 15 residues. CDR3 in DNA: TGTGCCAGCAGCGACGACCGGGACTCTAAAAACATTCAGTACTTC. Translated: CASSDDRDSKNIQYF.

This clonotype was found once. This could be a read error, since a much larger clone is one nucleotide away. This chain links TRBV12-3 or TRBV12-4 with TRBJ2-7; weak D call: TRBD1 (6 bases). CDR3 length: 14 residues. The V end was cut by 6 bases, the J end by 6 bases, with 18 bases between. CDR3 region: CASSRPHRALEQYF. In nucleotides, the CDR3 is TGTGCCAGCAGCCGCCCCCACAGGGCCCTCGAGCAGTACTTC.

The rearrangement uses TRBV4-1 and TRBJ2-1; TRBD2 agrees at 13 bases. Germline values: CDR1 MGHRA, CDR2 YSYEKL. This CDR3 has 16 amino acids. V shed 4 bases and J 4 bases; nucleotides not matched to a gene: 4. In DNA form, the CDR3 reads TGCGCCAGCAGCCCGGGACTAGCGGGGTTGTACAATGAGCAGTTCTTC. It encodes CASSPGLAGLYNEQFF.

Ten or more counts support this clonotype. The genes are TRBV7-2 and TRBJ2-5; D may be TRBD2 (5 bases). CDR1 and CDR2 (germline): SGHTA, FQGNSA. The CDR3 covers 16 residues. V lost 1 base and J lost 1, with 13 bases in between. The CDR3 loop reads CASSLEDAGIQETQYF. The DNA for the CDR3 is TGTGCCAGCAGCTTAGAGGACGCCGGGATCCAAGAGACCCAGTACTTC.

This clonotype was seen repeatedly, ten times or more. The chain joins TRBV6-5 to TRBJ1-1; D is unclear. The germline V gene has CDR1 MNHEY and CDR2 SVGAGI. Trimming shortened V by 8 bases and J by 1 base, and 11 bases separated the two germline ends. The CDR3 is 13 amino acids. This chain's CDR3 is CASGFSQNTEAFF. The DNA for the CDR3 is TGTGCCAGCGGCTTCAGCCAGAACACTGAAGCTTTCTTT.

The J gene is TRBJ1-1, the V gene TRBV10-3; perhaps TRBD1 as D (5 bases). The CDR3 covers 12 residues. Per the germline V gene, CDR1 is ENHRY and CDR2 is SYGVKD. The V end lost 10 bases, the J end lost 5 bases, and 14 bases lay between the germline ends. In nucleotides, the CDR3 is TGTGCCACCCACAGTGGGGGGACTGAAGCTTTCTTT. Translation gives CATHSGGTEAFF.

Remarks on this clonotype: This may be a read error, as it is one base from a much larger clone. The chain combines TRBV28 with TRBJ2-3, with 8 positions matching TRBD1. CDR3 length: 16 amino acids. CDR1 is MDHEN, CDR2 SYDVKM, per germline. The CDR3 loop reads CASSLYQGAGTDMQYF. CDR3 in DNA: TGTGCCAGCAGTTTATATCAGGGGGCTGGCACAGATATGCAGTATTTT.

The V call is TRBV11-2, the J call TRBJ1-6; D possibly corresponds to TRBD1 (5 bases). This CDR3 has 15 amino acids. Trimming pared 1 base from V and 9 bases from J, leaving 13 bases between. CDR1 and CDR2 from the germline V gene are SGHAT and FQNNGV. The CDR3 region has the DNA TGTGCCAGCAGCTTAGTATCAGGGTCTCGTTCACCCCTCCACTTT. This sequence encodes CASSLVSGSRSPLHF.